Listed below are T cell receptor beta chains from one sample, sequenced in a study of cytomegalovirus exposure and HLA in healthy donors. Using immunoSEQ multiplex PCR, the repertoire was profiled, and TCRdb retains in-frame clones only, with some absent. The sample lists 280,000 or so clones, 70% to 90% occurring once. The sample comprised PBMCs. These receptors all stem from a woman aged 18 to 35 in good health and CMV-seronegative. CDR3s include the opening cysteine and the closing phenylalanine or tryptophan. Fields, in order: clone size, J gene, D gene, V gene, CDR3 protein, CDR3 DNA. The D gene is left open where the match is weak. Where a row states a size, it is once, few, many or the class of an expanded clone; other rows omit it.

clone_size: NA; j_call: TRBJ2-7; d_call: TRBD1; v_call: TRBV6-6; cdr3_aa: CASSLPRDRLTYEQYF; cdr3_nt: TGTGCCAGCAGTCTCCCCCGGGACAGGCTTACCTACGAGCAGTACTTC
clone_size: NA; j_call: TRBJ2-3; d_call: NA; v_call: TRBV29-1; cdr3_aa: CSVEGTVTDTQYF; cdr3_nt: TGCAGCGTTGAAGGGACTGTCACAGATACGCAGTATTTT
clone_size: once; j_call: TRBJ2-3; d_call: TRBD2; v_call: TRBV9; cdr3_aa: CASSELAEITDTQYF; cdr3_nt: TGTGCCAGCAGCGAACTAGCGGAGATCACAGATACGCAGTATTTT
clone_size: few; j_call: TRBJ2-7; d_call: NA; v_call: TRBV11-2; cdr3_aa: CASSTPGYPTHYEQYF; cdr3_nt: TGTGCCAGCAGCACCCCAGGGTACCCTACACACTACGAGCAGTACTTC
clone_size: NA; j_call: TRBJ2-1; d_call: TRBD2; v_call: TRBV2; cdr3_aa: CASPGRASYNEQFF; cdr3_nt: TGTGCCTCCCCGGGGAGGGCCTCCTACAATGAGCAGTTCTTC
clone_size: NA; j_call: TRBJ1-2; d_call: NA; v_call: TRBV7-8; cdr3_aa: CASSRREGKGYTF; cdr3_nt: TGTGCCAGCAGCCGAAGGGAGGGGAAAGGCTACACCTTC
clone_size: NA; j_call: TRBJ1-5; d_call: NA; v_call: TRBV29-1; cdr3_aa: CSVEGEGQPQHF; cdr3_nt: TGCAGCGTTGAGGGAGAGGGACAGCCCCAGCATTTT
clone_size: once; j_call: TRBJ1-6; d_call: TRBD1; v_call: TRBV7-8; cdr3_aa: CASSFGTGVSPLHF; cdr3_nt: TGTGCCAGCAGCTTTGGGACAGGGGTGTCACCCCTCCACTTT
clone_size: NA; j_call: TRBJ1-1; d_call: NA; v_call: TRBV19; cdr3_aa: CASSMDQGRASLNTEAFF; cdr3_nt: TGTGCCAGTAGTATGGATCAGGGTCGAGCTTCACTAAACACTGAAGCTTTCTTT
clone_size: few; j_call: TRBJ2-7; d_call: NA; v_call: TRBV6-6; cdr3_aa: CASSYSDSEQYF; cdr3_nt: TGTGCCAGCAGTTACTCGGACAGTGAGCAGTACTTC
clone_size: NA; j_call: TRBJ1-5; d_call: NA; v_call: TRBV7-2; cdr3_aa: CASSLRGGYSNQPQHF; cdr3_nt: TGTGCCAGCAGCCTTAGGGGGGGTTATAGCAATCAGCCCCAGCATTTT
clone_size: NA; j_call: TRBJ1-5; d_call: NA; v_call: TRBV27; cdr3_aa: CASSPPGQPQHF; cdr3_nt: TGTGCCAGCAGCCCTCCGGGTCAGCCCCAGCATTTT
clone_size: few; j_call: TRBJ1-2; d_call: TRBD1; v_call: TRBV7-9; cdr3_aa: CASSPAGTAPNYGYTF; cdr3_nt: TGTGCCAGCAGCCCGGCCGGGACAGCCCCTAACTATGGCTACACCTTC
clone_size: once; j_call: TRBJ2-3; d_call: NA; v_call: TRBV28; cdr3_aa: CASSPRDTQYF; cdr3_nt: TGTGCCAGCAGTCCCAGGGATACGCAGTATTTT
clone_size: NA; j_call: TRBJ2-7; d_call: TRBD1; v_call: TRBV11-1; cdr3_aa: CASSSPVKISGTGAYEQYF; cdr3_nt: TGTGCCAGCAGCTCGCCGGTGAAGATATCCGGGACAGGGGCCTACGAGCAGTACTTC
clone_size: NA; j_call: TRBJ1-3; d_call: TRBD1; v_call: TRBV13; cdr3_aa: CASSSGGTGPGNTIYF; cdr3_nt: TGTGCCAGCAGCTCCGGGGGGACAGGGCCTGGAAACACCATATATTTT
clone_size: NA; j_call: TRBJ2-1; d_call: NA; v_call: TRBV2; cdr3_aa: CASSVGEKSSNEQFF; cdr3_nt: TGTGCCAGCAGTGTTGGGGAGAAGAGCTCCAATGAGCAGTTCTTC
clone_size: NA; j_call: TRBJ2-2; d_call: TRBD2; v_call: TRBV9; cdr3_aa: CASSPRGSGGGNTGELFF; cdr3_nt: TGTGCCAGCAGCCCCCGGGGAAGCGGGGGCGGGAACACCGGGGAGCTGTTTTTT
clone_size: few; j_call: TRBJ2-1; d_call: TRBD1; v_call: TRBV7-2; cdr3_aa: CASSSPDRRQFF; cdr3_nt: TGTGCCAGCAGCTCCCCGGACAGGAGGCAGTTCTTC
clone_size: NA; j_call: TRBJ2-1; d_call: NA; v_call: TRBV5-6; cdr3_aa: CASSLKWLGAGYNEQFF; cdr3_nt: TGTGCCAGCAGCTTGAAATGGTTGGGAGCGGGCTACAATGAGCAGTTCTTC
clone_size: NA; j_call: TRBJ2-1; d_call: TRBD1; v_call: TRBV6-1; cdr3_aa: CASSGDSVNYNEQFF; cdr3_nt: TGTGCCAGCAGTGGGGACAGCGTCAATTACAATGAGCAGTTCTTC
clone_size: NA; j_call: TRBJ1-2; d_call: NA; v_call: TRBV2; cdr3_aa: CASSEQIYGYTF; cdr3_nt: TGTGCCAGCAGTGAACAGATTTATGGCTACACCTTC
clone_size: NA; j_call: TRBJ2-1; d_call: NA; v_call: TRBV29-1; cdr3_aa: CSDTLGGTGGHEQFF; cdr3_nt: TGCAGCGATACCCTCGGCGGGACCGGGGGACATGAGCAGTTCTTC
clone_size: NA; j_call: TRBJ2-5; d_call: NA; v_call: TRBV6-5; cdr3_aa: CASSYSAGQETQYF; cdr3_nt: TGTGCCAGCAGTTACTCGGCAGGCCAAGAGACCCAGTACTTC
clone_size: NA; j_call: TRBJ2-7; d_call: NA; v_call: TRBV12-5; cdr3_aa: CASGLLTSYEQYF; cdr3_nt: TGTGCTAGTGGTTTGTTGACTTCCTACGAGCAGTACTTC
clone_size: once; j_call: TRBJ2-3; d_call: TRBD1; v_call: TRBV2; cdr3_aa: CASSGTGSADTQYF; cdr3_nt: TGTGCCAGCAGTGGGACAGGGTCGGCAGATACGCAGTATTTT
clone_size: NA; j_call: TRBJ2-2; d_call: TRBD2; v_call: TRBV7-6; cdr3_aa: CASSYDTGTSGGPNTGELFF; cdr3_nt: TGTGCCAGCAGCTACGACACAGGGACTAGCGGGGGGCCGAACACCGGGGAGCTGTTTTTT
clone_size: NA; j_call: TRBJ2-1; d_call: TRBD2; v_call: TRBV11-3; cdr3_aa: CASSSPKTGLPSYNEQFF; cdr3_nt: TGTGCCAGCAGCTCACCAAAAACGGGACTACCGTCCTACAATGAGCAGTTCTTC
clone_size: NA; j_call: TRBJ1-2; d_call: TRBD1; v_call: TRBV7-2; cdr3_aa: CASSFRDRVRGYTF; cdr3_nt: TGTGCCAGCAGCTTCCGGGACAGGGTGAGGGGCTACACCTTC
clone_size: NA; j_call: TRBJ2-7; d_call: TRBD2; v_call: TRBV5-1; cdr3_aa: CASSLGTSGGPGLHF; cdr3_nt: TGCGCCAGCAGCTTGGGGACTAGCGGGGGGCCCGGGCTTCACTTC
clone_size: NA; j_call: TRBJ1-2; d_call: TRBD1; v_call: TRBV14; cdr3_aa: CASSLSTGTGYFYGYTF; cdr3_nt: TGTGCCAGCAGCCTGTCCACCGGGACAGGCTATTTCTATGGCTACACCTTC
clone_size: NA; j_call: TRBJ1-1; d_call: NA; v_call: TRBV19; cdr3_aa: CASSMRDDSPLNTEAFF; cdr3_nt: TGTGCCAGTAGTATGCGGGATGATAGTCCCTTGAACACTGAAGCTTTCTTT
clone_size: NA; j_call: TRBJ1-2; d_call: NA; v_call: TRBV19; cdr3_aa: CASSIGGSSGYTF; cdr3_nt: TGTGCCAGTAGTATAGGCGGGTCGTCAGGCTACACCTTC
clone_size: NA; j_call: TRBJ1-1; d_call: NA; v_call: TRBV2; cdr3_aa: CASSRGTEAFF; cdr3_nt: TGTGCCAGCAGTCGGGGGACTGAAGCTTTCTTT
clone_size: NA; j_call: TRBJ1-1; d_call: NA; v_call: TRBV6-5; cdr3_aa: CASRGGTEAFF; cdr3_nt: TGTGCCAGCAGAGGGGGCACTGAAGCTTTCTTT
clone_size: NA; j_call: TRBJ1-2; d_call: TRBD1; v_call: TRBV27; cdr3_aa: CASSPTGVYGYTF; cdr3_nt: TGTGCCAGCAGCCCCACAGGGGTCTATGGCTACACCTTC
clone_size: NA; j_call: TRBJ2-7; d_call: NA; v_call: TRBV19; cdr3_aa: CASSIKGDSYEQYF; cdr3_nt: TGTGCCAGTAGTATAAAAGGAGACTCCTACGAGCAGTACTTC
clone_size: NA; j_call: TRBJ2-1; d_call: NA; v_call: TRBV5-1; cdr3_aa: CASSSGDLSAGEQFF; cdr3_nt: TGCGCCAGCAGCTCGGGAGACCTCAGTGCCGGTGAGCAGTTCTTC
clone_size: NA; j_call: TRBJ1-3; d_call: NA; v_call: TRBV9; cdr3_aa: CASSVGGPPTGNTIYF; cdr3_nt: TGTGCCAGCAGCGTAGGGGGGCCCCCCACTGGAAACACCATATATTTT
clone_size: NA; j_call: TRBJ2-3; d_call: TRBD2; v_call: TRBV30; cdr3_aa: CAWSGGSTDTQYF; cdr3_nt: TGTGCCTGGTCGGGGGGGAGCACAGATACGCAGTATTTT
clone_size: NA; j_call: TRBJ2-3; d_call: NA; v_call: TRBV7-7; cdr3_aa: CASSPQGTGTDTQYF; cdr3_nt: TGTGCTAGCAGCCCACAGGGAACGGGGACAGATACGCAGTATTTT
clone_size: NA; j_call: TRBJ2-3; d_call: TRBD1; v_call: TRBV14; cdr3_aa: CASSPQGANRDTQYF; cdr3_nt: TGTGCCAGCAGCCCCCAGGGGGCTAATCGGGATACGCAGTATTTT
clone_size: NA; j_call: TRBJ2-7; d_call: NA; v_call: TRBV7-2; cdr3_aa: CASSTQGAYEQYF; cdr3_nt: TGTGCCAGCAGCACACAGGGAGCCTACGAGCAGTACTTC
clone_size: NA; j_call: TRBJ2-7; d_call: NA; v_call: TRBV5-1; cdr3_aa: CASSLGVGSEQYF; cdr3_nt: TGCGCCAGCAGCTTGGGGGTGGGCTCCGAGCAGTACTTC
clone_size: NA; j_call: TRBJ1-2; d_call: TRBD1; v_call: TRBV7-9; cdr3_aa: CASHRTGNYGYTF; cdr3_nt: TGTGCCAGCCATAGGACAGGGAACTATGGCTACACCTTC
clone_size: NA; j_call: TRBJ2-5; d_call: TRBD1; v_call: TRBV5-4; cdr3_aa: CASSGQGARETQYF; cdr3_nt: TGTGCCAGCAGCGGCCAGGGGGCGCGTGAGACCCAGTACTTC
clone_size: few; j_call: TRBJ2-6; d_call: NA; v_call: TRBV7-2; cdr3_aa: CASSYQSSGANVLTF; cdr3_nt: TGTGCCAGCAGCTACCAGTCCTCTGGGGCCAACGTCCTGACTTTC
clone_size: once; j_call: TRBJ1-1; d_call: NA; v_call: TRBV6-1; cdr3_aa: CASTLIAPDSEAFF; cdr3_nt: TGTGCCAGCACCCTGATTGCCCCGGACAGTGAAGCTTTCTTT
clone_size: once; j_call: TRBJ2-1; d_call: NA; v_call: TRBV30; cdr3_aa: CAWTKGKGGNEQFF; cdr3_nt: TGTGCCTGGACCAAAGGGAAGGGGGGGAATGAGCAGTTCTTC
clone_size: NA; j_call: TRBJ2-7; d_call: NA; v_call: TRBV5-8; cdr3_aa: CAGGAYEQYF; cdr3_nt: TGTGCCGGAGGTGCCTACGAGCAGTACTTC
clone_size: NA; j_call: TRBJ1-1; d_call: NA; v_call: TRBV7-2; cdr3_aa: CASSLVSQRAFF; cdr3_nt: TGTGCCAGCAGCTTAGTGTCGCAGCGGGCTTTCTTT
clone_size: NA; j_call: TRBJ1-1; d_call: NA; v_call: TRBV7-2; cdr3_aa: CASSLARTVNTEAFF; cdr3_nt: TGTGCCAGCAGCTTAGCGAGGACAGTGAACACTGAAGCTTTCTTT
clone_size: NA; j_call: TRBJ1-2; d_call: NA; v_call: TRBV28; cdr3_aa: CASSLDSLSNYGYTF; cdr3_nt: TGTGCCAGCAGTCTGGACAGCCTTTCTAACTATGGCTACACCTTC
clone_size: NA; j_call: TRBJ1-5; d_call: NA; v_call: TRBV5-6; cdr3_aa: CASSLTGNQPQHF; cdr3_nt: TGTGCCAGCAGCTTAACAGGGAATCAGCCCCAGCATTTT
clone_size: NA; j_call: TRBJ2-1; d_call: NA; v_call: TRBV27; cdr3_aa: CASSWGLSYNEQFF; cdr3_nt: TGTGCCAGCAGTTGGGGACTCTCCTACAATGAGCAGTTCTTC
clone_size: NA; j_call: TRBJ2-7; d_call: TRBD1; v_call: TRBV10-1; cdr3_aa: CASSEGTGTGEGNEQYF; cdr3_nt: TGCGCCAGCAGTGAAGGCACAGGGACAGGTGAGGGGAACGAGCAGTACTTC
clone_size: once; j_call: TRBJ2-7; d_call: TRBD1; v_call: TRBV18; cdr3_aa: CASSPPLGEGAHEQYF; cdr3_nt: TGTGCCAGCTCACCTCCCCTTGGTGAGGGGGCCCACGAGCAGTACTTC
clone_size: once; j_call: TRBJ1-2; d_call: TRBD1; v_call: TRBV25-1; cdr3_aa: CASSEHRGHGYTF; cdr3_nt: TGTGCCAGCAGTGAACACAGGGGGCATGGCTACACCTTC